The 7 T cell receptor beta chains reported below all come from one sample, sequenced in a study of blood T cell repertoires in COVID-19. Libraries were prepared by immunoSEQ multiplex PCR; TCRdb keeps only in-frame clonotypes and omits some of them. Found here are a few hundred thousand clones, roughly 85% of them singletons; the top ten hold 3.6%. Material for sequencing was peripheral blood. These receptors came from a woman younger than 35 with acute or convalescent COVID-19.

The CDR3 sequence: CATSDIRTSGSTDTQYF. The CDR3 DNA sequence: TGTGCCACCAGTGATATACGGACTAGCGGGAGCACAGATACGCAGTATTTT. The chain carries TRBV24-1 and TRBJ2-3; 11 bases line up with TRBD2. J was trimmed by 0 bases and V by 3 bases; bases with no gene match: 4. Germline V gene sequence: CDR1 KGHDR, CDR2 SFDVKD. The CDR3 length is 17 residues.

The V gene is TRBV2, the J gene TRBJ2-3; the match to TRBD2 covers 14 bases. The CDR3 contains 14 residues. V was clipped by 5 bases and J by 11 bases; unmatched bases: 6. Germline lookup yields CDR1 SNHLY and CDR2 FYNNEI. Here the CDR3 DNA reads TGTGCCAGCAGTCCCGGGACTAGCGGGGGTAGGCAGTATTTT. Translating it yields CASSPGTSGGRQYF.

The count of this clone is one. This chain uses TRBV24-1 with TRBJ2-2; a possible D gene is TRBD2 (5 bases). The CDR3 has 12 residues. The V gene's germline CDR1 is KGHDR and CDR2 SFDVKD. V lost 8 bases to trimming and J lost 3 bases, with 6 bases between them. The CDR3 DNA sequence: TGTGCCACCAACGGGGACACCGGGGAGCTGTTTTTT. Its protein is CATNGDTGELFF.

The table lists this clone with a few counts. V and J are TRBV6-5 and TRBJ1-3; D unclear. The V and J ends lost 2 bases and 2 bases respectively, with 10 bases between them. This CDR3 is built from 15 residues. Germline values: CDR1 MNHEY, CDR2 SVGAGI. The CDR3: CASSYDRLPGNTIYF. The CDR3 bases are TGTGCCAGCAGTTACGATCGACTCCCTGGAAACACCATATATTTT.

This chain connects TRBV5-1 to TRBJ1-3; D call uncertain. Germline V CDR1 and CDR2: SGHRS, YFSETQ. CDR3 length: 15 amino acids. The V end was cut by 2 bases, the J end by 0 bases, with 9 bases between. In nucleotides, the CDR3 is TGCGCCAGCAGCTTAGCGTTCAGCTCTGGAAACACCATATATTTT. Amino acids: CASSLAFSSGNTIYF.

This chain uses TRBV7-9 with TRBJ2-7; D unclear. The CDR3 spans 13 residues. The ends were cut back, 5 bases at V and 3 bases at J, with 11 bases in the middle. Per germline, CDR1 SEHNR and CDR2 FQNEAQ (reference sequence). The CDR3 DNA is TGTGCCAGCAGCCTAGGACGGAGCTACGAGCAGTACTTC. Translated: CASSLGRSYEQYF.

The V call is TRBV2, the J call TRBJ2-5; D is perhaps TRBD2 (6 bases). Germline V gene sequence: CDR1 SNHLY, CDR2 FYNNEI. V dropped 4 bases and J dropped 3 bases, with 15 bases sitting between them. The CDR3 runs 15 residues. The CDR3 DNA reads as TGTGCCAGCAGTGGAGGTAGCGGTAGAAAAGAGACCCAGTACTTC. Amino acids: CASSGGSGRKETQYF.